This TCR beta chain is from a study of cytomegalovirus exposure and HLA in healthy donors (dated by TCRdb to 2015 to 2018). Background for the entire study: According to a later analysis, the 120 validation repertoires were produced on the same platform as the 666 repertoires of the first cohort. The study was designed to test whether signatures of past pathogen exposure could be identified by cataloging public T cell receptors. In addition to the first cohort of several hundred subjects, a separate validation cohort of approximately 130 different subjects was used. The study combined high-throughput TCR immunosequencing, statistical association of individual TCRs with disease status, and machine learning to predict cytomegalovirus infection status.

Separate from the approximately 700-subject first cohort, the validation cohort of 120 subjects was the group to which the donors belonged. This clone was seen more than once but under ten times. It lacks a known antigen. No base quality information exists; no much larger clone differs at one position. Overall study outcomes, separate from this receptor: The study listed 164 TCR beta chains as associated with cytomegalovirus. According to the authors, the approach could potentially be generalized to other disease states and immunological phenotypes. In both the original and validation cohorts, the classifier was reported to diagnose cytomegalovirus status with high specificity and sensitivity. Most TCR sequences were seen in very few donors, while some public TCRs were found in many individuals. Subsequent analysis determined that TCRs grouped into clusters in the first cohort also showed a tendency toward co-occurrence across the roughly 130 validation repertoires, and 85% to 95% of cluster scores exceeded 0. In vitro tests confirmed that a few of the cytomegalovirus-associated TCR beta chains recognize cytomegalovirus antigens. A later analysis lacked HLA typing for the validation cohort, so it scored co-occurrence in that cohort across all 120 or so repertoires.

The library was obtained by the immunoSEQ multiplex PCR assay. The study's processing was this. A statistical classification framework was developed to diagnose cytomegalovirus status using the catalog of TCR beta chain sequences. The immuneACCESS repertoire file appears here via TCRdb, limited to in-frame rearrangements. These files lack a portion of the clones; in checked studies, under half of the deficit traces to unresolved V genes, and the cause of the others is not known. V and J calls plus clone size are reproduced from that table; the DNA served to infer D and trimming. This sample is represented by approximately 140,000 clones; around four fifths of them were singletons. The top ten clones comprise roughly 1.4% of the sample. The V end gives up 7 bases and the J end 6 bases, leaving 9 bases in the junction not matched to a gene. From cysteine to phenylalanine, the CDR3 is 14 amino acids long. Just CDR3 DNA is preserved here, 42 bases in frame from base 1. CDR1 SNHLY and CDR2 FYNNEI were looked up in the germline V gene.

This TCR was sampled from a woman in her twenties or thirties in good health and CMV-seronegative. The V gene is TRBV2 and the J gene is TRBJ1-5; TRBD1 lines up with 7 middle nucleotides. The sequencing input was PBMCs. The nucleotide sequence reads as follows: TGTGCCAGCACCGGGGACAGTGGCACTCAGCCCCAGCATTTT. Protein translation: CASTGDSGTQPQHF.